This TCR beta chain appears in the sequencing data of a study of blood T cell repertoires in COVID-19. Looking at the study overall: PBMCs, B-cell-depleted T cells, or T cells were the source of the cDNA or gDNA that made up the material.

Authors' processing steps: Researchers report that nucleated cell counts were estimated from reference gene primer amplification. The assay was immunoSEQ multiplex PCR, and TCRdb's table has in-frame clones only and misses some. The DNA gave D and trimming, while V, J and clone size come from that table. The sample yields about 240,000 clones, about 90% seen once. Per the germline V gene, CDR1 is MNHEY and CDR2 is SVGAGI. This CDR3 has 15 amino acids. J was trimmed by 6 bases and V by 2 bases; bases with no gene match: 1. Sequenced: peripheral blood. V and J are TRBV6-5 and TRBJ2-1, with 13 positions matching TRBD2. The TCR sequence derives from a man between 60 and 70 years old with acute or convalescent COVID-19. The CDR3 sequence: CASSYGTSGTNEQFF. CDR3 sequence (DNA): TGTGCCAGCAGTTACGGGACTAGCGGGACCAATGAGCAGTTCTTC.